This TCR beta chain stems from a study of tumor-infiltrating lymphocytes in primary liver carcinoma. At the level of the study: Every sample contained roughly 3.5 to 7.13 million productive TCRbeta reads, and these numbers were similar from one tissue type to another.

The authors made TCR beta cDNA from roughly 480 ng total RNA with a constant-region primer. Three nested multiplex PCR rounds of slightly modified ARM-PCR generated TCR beta libraries. The study ran its first two PCR rounds for around 9 cycles each, using TRBV1-TRBV30 forward primers and a C-beta reverse primer. TCRdb reanalysed the multiplex PCR reads using MiXCR and keeps one entry per CDR3 protein. The sample holds 90,000 to 150,000 distinct CDR3 sequences, around 62% seen once. Whole-study findings and limits: Among the pair types, tumor region pairs showed more overlap than tumor-adjacent and tumor-blood pairs. Against blood, tumors held a significantly higher top-250-clone fraction (p = 0.039).

Germline V CDR1 and CDR2: SQVTM, ANQGSEA. This CDR3 has 15 amino acids. J lost 7 bases, V lost 5 bases, and 15 bases had no gene match. Each 20-30 mg portion of unsorted bulk tissue served as the source for co-extraction of RNA and DNA. Tumor samples were assessed, and every one had over 75% viable tumor cells. This clonotype is a singleton in its sample. Its antigen is not identified. The TCR originated in a woman in her sixties or seventies with primary liver carcinoma and hepatitis B virus infection. The J gene is TRBJ2-3, the V gene TRBV29-1; 7 nucleotides line up with TRBD2. The specimen sequenced was liver tumor tissue from sampling region 1. Sample subset: tumor region T1, superior pole. The CDR3 spells CSVHSGGTSLYTQYF. The CDR3 DNA follows: TGCAGCGTTCACTCGGGGGGAACTAGCCTCTATACGCAGTATTTT.